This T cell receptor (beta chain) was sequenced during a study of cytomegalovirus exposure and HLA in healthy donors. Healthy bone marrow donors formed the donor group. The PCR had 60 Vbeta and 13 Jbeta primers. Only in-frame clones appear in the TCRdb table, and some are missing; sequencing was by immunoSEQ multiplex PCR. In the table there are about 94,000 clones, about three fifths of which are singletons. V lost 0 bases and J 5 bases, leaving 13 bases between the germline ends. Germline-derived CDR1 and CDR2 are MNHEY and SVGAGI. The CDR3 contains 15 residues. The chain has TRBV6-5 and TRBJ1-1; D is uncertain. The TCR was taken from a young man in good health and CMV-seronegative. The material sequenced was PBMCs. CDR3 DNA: TGTGCCAGCAGTTACTCCCCGGGTTCGAAGACTGAAGCTTTCTTT. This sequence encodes CASSYSPGSKTEAFF.